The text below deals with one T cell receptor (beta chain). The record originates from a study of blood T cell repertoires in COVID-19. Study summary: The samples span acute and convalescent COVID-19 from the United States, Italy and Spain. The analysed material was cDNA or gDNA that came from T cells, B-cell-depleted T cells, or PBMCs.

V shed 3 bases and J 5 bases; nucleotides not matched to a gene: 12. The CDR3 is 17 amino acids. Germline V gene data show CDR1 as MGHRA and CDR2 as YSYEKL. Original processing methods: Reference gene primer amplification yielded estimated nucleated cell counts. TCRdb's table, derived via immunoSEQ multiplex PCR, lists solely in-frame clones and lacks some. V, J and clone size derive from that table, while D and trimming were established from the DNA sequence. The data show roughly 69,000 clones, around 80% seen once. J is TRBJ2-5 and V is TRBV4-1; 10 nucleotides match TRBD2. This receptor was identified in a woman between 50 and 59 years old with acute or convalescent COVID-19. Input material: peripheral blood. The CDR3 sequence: CASSQGVLAGEKETQYF. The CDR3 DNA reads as TGCGCCAGCAGCCAGGGGGTTCTAGCGGGGGAGAAGGAGACCCAGTACTTC.